The entry that follows covers one T cell receptor beta chain sequence. The sample is drawn from a study of blood T cells in healthy people across ages. This CDR3 has 19 amino acids. The germline V and J ends were trimmed by 4 bases and 0 bases, with 23 bases remaining between them. CDR1 is LGHNA, CDR2 YNFKEQ, per germline. Those donating, healthy Caucasian individuals from Russia, were aged about 6 to 90. Combining a sample-barcoded 5' primer with a J-beta primer mix, a second PCR ran for 7 to 11 cycles. TCRdb re-analysed the 5' RACE reads in MiXCR, keeping a single row per CDR3 protein. The table lists hundreds of thousands of distinct CDR3 sequences, roughly 64% of them singletons.

The sequenced sample consisted of blood. This TCR came from a man younger than 45 in good health. The chain links TRBV4-2 to TRBJ2-3; D perhaps matches TRBD2 (7 bases). CDR3 in DNA: TGTGCCAGCAGCCTAGCCGGACAGAGGGGGGGTACTAGCACAGATACGCAGTATTTT. Amino acid sequence: CASSLAGQRGGTSTDTQYF.